Listed below are T cell receptor beta chains from one sample, sequenced in a study of beta chain features in type 1 diabetes. TCRdb keeps only in-frame clones here, not all; method: immunoSEQ multiplex PCR. The sample holds about 270,000 clones, 13% to 15% seen once. The source material was naive CD4+ T cells from blood. These receptors all come from a man aged 30-40 years with type 1 diabetes. Each CDR3 is given without its conserved first and last residue.

v_gene	j_gene	CDR3aa
TRBV11-2	TRBJ2-1	ASSFATNEQF
TRBV7-9	TRBJ1-1	ASSSRTGVWVNTEAF
TRBV7-9	TRBJ1-5	ASSSGAGNQPQH
TRBV4-1	TRBJ2-2	ASSQSQGELF
TRBV30	TRBJ1-1	ARDGGGTEAF
TRBV4-1	TRBJ2-3	ASSQVLAGGRLVDTQY
TRBV15	TRBJ2-5	ATSRDRTGGGQETQY
TRBV20-1	TRBJ2-1	SAPPESEQF
TRBV9	TRBJ1-2	ASSVRPGENGYT
TRBV21-1	TRBJ2-3	ASRTMCIAGPHTDTQY
TRBV2	TRBJ2-2	ASSFLPQGGELF
TRBV4-2	TRBJ2-1	ASSLRLAGGIGEQF
TRBV5-4	TRBJ1-2	ASRAQGAQGYGYT
TRBV7-2	TRBJ2-3	ASSLSVKDTQY
TRBV7-3	TRBJ1-1	ASSSQGDTEAF
TRBV29-1	TRBJ2-1	SVEDLQDEQF
TRBV14	TRBJ2-3	ASSQVVAGSLRRDTQY
TRBV7-3	TRBJ2-1	ATAVGHDNEQF
TRBV5-1	TRBJ2-7	ASSMGPNYEQY
TRBV18	TRBJ1-1	ASSFTGGDTEAF
TRBV15	TRBJ2-7	ATSPLISLAGGYEQY
TRBV29-1	TRBJ1-3	SGGQSGNTIY
TRBV7-3	TRBJ2-3	ASSLAGGTDTQY
TRBV28	TRBJ2-7	ASSLSGWAYEQY
TRBV30	TRBJ1-5	AWSRPGQGTQPQH
TRBV5-1	TRBJ2-7	ASSWGLAGVFSYEQY
TRBV4-1	TRBJ1-5	ASSQDWGGHQPQH
TRBV7-9	TRBJ1-1	ASSLAYEAF
TRBV7-9	TRBJ1-2	ASSPMATGLYGYT
TRBV29-1	TRBJ1-2	SASGEGYT
TRBV14	TRBJ2-1	ASSWGLADSYNEQF
TRBV7-2	TRBJ2-3	ASSVSGSADTQY
TRBV7-9	TRBJ2-7	ASSRTALGTYEQY
TRBV9	TRBJ2-6	ASSVGLVGPGANVLT
TRBV5-4	TRBJ2-3	ASSTGTSRASDTQY
TRBV28	TRBJ2-5	ASSSTSGPQETQY